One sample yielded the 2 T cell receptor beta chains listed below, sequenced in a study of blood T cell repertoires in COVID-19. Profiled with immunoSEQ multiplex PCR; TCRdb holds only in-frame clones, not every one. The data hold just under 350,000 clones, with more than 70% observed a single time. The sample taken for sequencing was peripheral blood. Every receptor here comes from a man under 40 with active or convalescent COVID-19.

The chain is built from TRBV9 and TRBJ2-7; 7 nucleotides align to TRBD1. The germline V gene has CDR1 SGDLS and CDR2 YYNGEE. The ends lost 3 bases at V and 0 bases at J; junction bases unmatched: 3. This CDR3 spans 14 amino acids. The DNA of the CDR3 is TGTGCCAGCAGCGGGACAGGTAGCTCCTACGAGCAGTACTTC. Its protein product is CASSGTGSSYEQYF.

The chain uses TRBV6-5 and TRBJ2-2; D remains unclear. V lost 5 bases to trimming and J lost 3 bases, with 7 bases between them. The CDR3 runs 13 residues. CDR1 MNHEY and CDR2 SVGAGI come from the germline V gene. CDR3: CASSRVDTGELFF. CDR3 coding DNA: TGTGCCAGCAGTCGGGTCGACACCGGGGAGCTGTTTTTT.